Below are 14 T cell receptor beta chains sequenced from a single sample in a study of cytomegalovirus exposure and HLA in healthy donors. 13 Jbeta primers and 60 Vbeta primers were used for the PCR. Sequenced by immunoSEQ multiplex PCR; TCRdb stores in-frame clones only, minus some. The data hold some 120,000 clones, with roughly 68% observed a single time. The sequenced sample was PBMCs. These receptors were obtained from a woman aged 50 to 60 in good health and CMV-seropositive.

The chain is built from TRBV12-5 and TRBJ1-2; the D gene is possibly TRBD1 (6 bases). Trimming took 9 bases from V and 5 from J, leaving 31 bases between them. The CDR3 consists of 18 residues. Germline values: CDR1 LGHNT, CDR2 FRNRAP. CDR3 residues: CASDRGHNGTPGPYGYTF. CDR3 coding DNA: TGTGCTAGCGATCGGGGCCATAACGGGACACCCGGACCTTATGGCTACACCTTC.

The chain uses TRBV2 and TRBJ1-5, with 8 bases aligning to TRBD1. Germline loops: CDR1 SNHLY, CDR2 FYNNEI. V trimming: 5 bases; J trimming: 9 bases; junction bases outside the gene matches: 9. CDR3 length equals 14 residues. CDR3 protein: CASSPDRVRAPQHF. The CDR3 DNA reads as TGTGCCAGCAGTCCGGACAGGGTGAGAGCGCCCCAGCATTTT.

The rearrangement uses TRBV12-5 and TRBJ2-5; maybe TRBD2 (6 bases). This CDR3 comprises 15 residues. Germline V CDR1 and CDR2: LGHNT, FRNRAP. V was pared by 6 bases and J by 5 bases, with 19 bases between. The chain's CDR3 is CASGPPAGGAETQYF. The CDR3, as DNA: TGTGCTAGTGGCCCCCCAGCGGGTGGGGCGGAGACCCAGTACTTC. Full variable domain (remainder filled in from reference TRBV12-5 and TRBJ2-5): DARVTQTPRHKVTEMGQEVTMRCQPILGHNTVFWYRQTMMQGLELLAYFRNRAPLDDSGMPKDRFSAEMPDATLATLKIQPSEPRDSAVYFCASGPPAGGAETQYFGPGTRLLVL.

V and J are TRBV2 and TRBJ1-4; D is uncertain. Germline-derived CDR1 and CDR2 are SNHLY and FYNNEI. CDR3 length equals 16 residues. V shed 3 bases and J shed 3 bases, with 14 bases lying between them. CDR3 nucleotide sequence: TGTGCCAGCAGTGAGAGACCCCCCGCGGCTAATGAAAAACTGTTTTTT. This sequence encodes CASSERPPAANEKLFF.

The chain employs TRBV5-1 and TRBJ1-6, with TRBD1 matching 7 bases. The length of the CDR3 is 16 residues. With 0 bases clipped from V and 7 bases from J, the junction kept 7 bases outside the gene matches. Germline values: CDR1 SGHRS, CDR2 YFSETQ. CDR3: CASSLEGALGNSPLHF. CDR3 DNA sequence: TGCGCCAGCAGCTTGGAGGGGGCGTTGGGAAATTCACCCCTCCACTTT.

This chain connects TRBV7-2 to TRBJ2-7, with a weak D call TRBD1 (6 bases). The V end lost 5 bases, the J end lost 7 bases, and 18 bases lay between the germline ends. The germline CDR1 and CDR2 sequences are SGHTA and FQGNSA. CDR3 length: 14 residues. CDR3 sequence: CASSPRQARGEQYF. The CDR3 nucleotides read TGTGCCAGCAGCCCCCGACAGGCCCGGGGAGAGCAGTACTTC.

This clone occurred once. V and J are TRBV10-3 and TRBJ2-7; 10 bases align to TRBD2. V shed 8 bases and J 0 bases; nucleotides not matched to a gene: 4. The germline V gene encodes CDR1 ENHRY and CDR2 SYGVKD. The CDR3 sequence is 14 residues long. The CDR3 spells CAIAGLASSYEQYF. The CDR3 DNA reads as TGTGCCATCGCGGGACTAGCGAGCTCCTACGAGCAGTACTTC.

The V gene is TRBV7-9, the J gene TRBJ1-5, with D unresolved. Per the germline V gene, CDR1 is SEHNR and CDR2 is FQNEAQ (reference sequence). The V gene lost 5 bases and the J gene lost 10 bases, with 15 bases spanning the gap. The CDR3 totals 13 residues. The CDR3 is CASSPRPEAPQHF. The DNA for the CDR3 is TGTGCCAGCAGCCCCCGACCCGAGGCTCCCCAGCATTTT.

The CDR3 coding sequence is TGTGCCAGCAGCTGGACAGGGAGATTAGGTACCCTCCACTTT. This codes for CASSWTGRLGTLHF. This sequence joins TRBV7-8 and TRBJ1-6, with 8 bases fitting TRBD1. Trimming at V came to 4 bases and at J to 14 bases, leaving 10 bases not matched to a gene. The CDR3 has 14 amino acids. The V gene's germline CDR1 is SGHVS and CDR2 FQNEAQ.

V and J are TRBV5-6 and TRBJ2-1, with 9 bases identical to TRBD1. The germline CDR1 and CDR2 sequences are SGHDT and YYEEEE. With 5 bases clipped from V and 6 bases from J, the junction kept 12 bases outside the gene matches. The CDR3 is made up of 16 amino acids. CDR3 DNA: TGTGCCAGCAGGTCGTACCCCAGGACAGGGGCCAATGAGCAGTTCTTC. It is translated as CASRSYPRTGANEQFF.

J is TRBJ2-5 and V is TRBV5-4, with a possible D match to TRBD2 (5 bases). This CDR3 contains 14 residues. Germline values: CDR1 SGHNT, CDR2 YYREEE (reference sequence). With 0 bases removed from V and 2 bases from J, the gap between germline ends came to 8 bases. In DNA, the CDR3 is TGTGCCAGCAGCTTGGATAGAGGGCAAGAGACCCAGTACTTC. Encoded protein: CASSLDRGQETQYF.

The CDR3 DNA reads TGTGCCAGCAGCTTAGGGGACAGGCGATCCGGGGAGCTGTTTTTT. This encodes CASSLGDRRSGELFF. The chain joins TRBV7-9 to TRBJ2-2; 8 bases align to TRBD1. The junction had 4 bases not matched to a gene; V was cut back by 1 base and J by 6 bases. The CDR3 has 15 residues. CDR1 and CDR2 from the germline V gene are SEHNR and FQNEAQ (reference sequence).

The chain uses TRBV9 and TRBJ2-3, with a possible D match to TRBD2 (5 bases). The CDR3 sequence is 14 residues long. V gave up 0 bases and J gave up 2 bases, with 7 bases separating them. Germline CDR1 is SGDLS and CDR2 is YYNGEE. The CDR3 DNA sequence: TGTGCCAGCAGCGTAGGTAGCGACACAGATACGCAGTATTTT. Translation: CASSVGSDTDTQYF.

This clone was seen a handful of times. V is TRBV11-3 and J is TRBJ2-7; D is possibly TRBD1 (5 bases). The CDR3 loop spans 13 amino acids. V lost 3 bases and J lost 6, with 12 bases in between. Germline CDR1 and CDR2: SGHNT and YENEEA. The CDR3 region has the DNA TGTGCCAGCAGCTTCGGACAAGCTATCGAGCAGTACTTC. It is translated as CASSFGQAIEQYF.